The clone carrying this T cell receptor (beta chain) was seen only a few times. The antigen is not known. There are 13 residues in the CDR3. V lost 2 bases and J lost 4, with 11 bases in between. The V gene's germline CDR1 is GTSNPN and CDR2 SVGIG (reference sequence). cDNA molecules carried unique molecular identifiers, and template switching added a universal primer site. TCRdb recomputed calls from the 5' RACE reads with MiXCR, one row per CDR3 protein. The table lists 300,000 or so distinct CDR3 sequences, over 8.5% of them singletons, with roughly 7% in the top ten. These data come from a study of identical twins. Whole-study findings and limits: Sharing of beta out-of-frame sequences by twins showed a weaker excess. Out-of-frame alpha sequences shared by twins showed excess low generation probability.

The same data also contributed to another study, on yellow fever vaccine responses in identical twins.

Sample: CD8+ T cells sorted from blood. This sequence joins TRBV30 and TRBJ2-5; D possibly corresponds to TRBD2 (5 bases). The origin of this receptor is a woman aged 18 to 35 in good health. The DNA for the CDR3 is TGTGCCTGGAGTCCACTAGTAGCAGAGACCCAGTACTTC. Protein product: CAWSPLVAETQYF.